The rows below give T cell receptor beta chains drawn from one sample of a study of a mutant IDH1 vaccine in newly diagnosed glioma. The assay was immunoSEQ multiplex PCR, and TCRdb's table has in-frame clones only and misses some. The sample lists over 20,000 clones, approximately 90% occurring once. Sequenced material: PBMCs, taken from a glioma patient treated with radiotherapy, temozolomide or both. These receptors were obtained from a man aged 25-40 years with glioma. Both conserved end residues are part of each CDR3. A D gene is named only where the DNA matches it firmly.

d_gene	v_gene	j_gene	CDR3aa	CDR3nt
-	TRBV29-1	TRBJ2-2	CSVGNLDPSTGELFF	TGCAGCGTTGGTAATCTTGACCCTTCCACCGGGGAGCTGTTTTTT
TRBD1	TRBV2	TRBJ2-7	CASGSQGLSYEQYF	TGTGCCAGCGGGTCACAGGGGTTATCCTACGAGCAGTACTTC
-	TRBV18	TRBJ1-2	CASSLTLQGASYGYTF	TGTGCCAGCTCACTAACATTACAGGGAGCGTCCTATGGCTACACCTTC
TRBD2	TRBV27	TRBJ2-7	CASSLRGLAGGPSYEQYF	TGTGCCAGCAGTTTAAGGGGTCTAGCGGGAGGGCCCTCTTACGAGCAGTACTTC
-	TRBV9	TRBJ2-3	CASSVGVAEEDTQYF	TGTGCCAGCAGCGTAGGGGTAGCGGAGGAGGATACGCAGTATTTT
-	TRBV5-6	TRBJ2-7	CASSQGVGGLSYEQYF	TGTGCCAGCAGCCAAGGAGTCGGGGGGCTCTCCTACGAGCAGTACTTC
TRBD2	TRBV18	TRBJ2-7	CASSPGLADYEQYF	TGTGCCAGCTCACCCGGACTAGCGGACTACGAGCAGTACTTC
-	TRBV28	TRBJ1-5	CASSFPGQGLQPQHF	TGTGCCAGCAGTTTTCCGGGACAAGGCCTACAGCCCCAGCATTTT
-	TRBV27	TRBJ2-7	CASSVNRVPYEQYF	TGTGCCAGCTCCGTCAACAGGGTCCCCTACGAGCAGTACTTC
TRBD1	TRBV11-3	TRBJ2-5	CASSKGDRGLETQYF	TGTGCCAGCAGTAAAGGGGACAGGGGGCTGGAGACCCAGTACTTC
-	TRBV5-1	TRBJ1-2	CASSLEGTNYGYTF	TGCGCCAGCAGCTTGGAGGGGACGAACTATGGCTACACCTTC
-	TRBV5-1	TRBJ2-2	CASRKQGNPTNTGELFF	TGCGCCAGCAGAAAACAGGGAAACCCAACGAACACCGGGGAGCTGTTTTTT
-	TRBV7-2	TRBJ1-3	CASSLVYSGNTIYF	TGTGCCAGCAGCCTGGTGTACTCTGGAAACACCATATATTTT
TRBD2	TRBV5-1	TRBJ2-5	CASSDTSGQETQYF	TGCGCCAGCAGCGACACTAGCGGGCAAGAGACCCAGTACTTC